This T cell receptor beta chain came from a study of blood T cells in healthy people across ages. Then a second PCR, running about 7 to 11 cycles, was carried out with a sample-barcoded 5' primer and a J-beta primer mix. Each CDR3 protein gets one entry after TCRdb re-called the 5' RACE reads with MiXCR. Of about 730,000 distinct CDR3 sequences listed, 40% to 45% were seen once; the top ten hold roughly 19%. Russia was home to the donors, healthy Caucasian individuals aged roughly 6 to 95. The CDR3 length is 15 residues. V was pared by 3 bases and J by 2 bases, with 14 bases between. This chain joins TRBV12-3 or TRBV12-4 and TRBJ2-7; no reliable D call. The TCR comes from a woman aged 60-75 years in good health. Input material: blood. This CDR3 reads CASSFGPSLAYEQYF. The DNA for the CDR3 is TGTGCCAGCAGTTTTGGGCCGAGCCTCGCCTACGAGCAGTACTTC.